This T cell receptor beta chain was sequenced during a study of spatial heterogeneity in lung cancer. Turning to the study itself: Among detected sequences, beta-chain ones consistently exceeded alpha-chain ones in number.

This clonotype was detected ten times or more. Documented time point: sample taken at primary tumor resection. TCRs were sequenced from unsorted whole RNA of tumor, nontumor lung or PBMC. Donors were 72 untreated early-stage non-small cell lung cancer patients. V lost 6 bases and J lost 9, with 15 bases in between. The germline V gene encodes CDR1 SGHTA and CDR2 FQGTGA. This CDR3 region has 13 residues. TCRdb itself ran the 5' RACE reads through MiXCR, one entry per CDR3 protein. The sample carries about 28,000 distinct CDR3 sequences, approximately 8.1% recorded once. Source: PBMCs, taken at surgery. The chain is built from TRBV7-3 and TRBJ2-1; D might be TRBD1 (6 bases). This TCR was sampled from a female donor with early-stage non-small cell lung cancer. CDR3 protein: CASREGQVGEQFF. The CDR3 DNA reads TGTGCCAGCAGAGAGGGACAAGTAGGTGAGCAGTTCTTC.